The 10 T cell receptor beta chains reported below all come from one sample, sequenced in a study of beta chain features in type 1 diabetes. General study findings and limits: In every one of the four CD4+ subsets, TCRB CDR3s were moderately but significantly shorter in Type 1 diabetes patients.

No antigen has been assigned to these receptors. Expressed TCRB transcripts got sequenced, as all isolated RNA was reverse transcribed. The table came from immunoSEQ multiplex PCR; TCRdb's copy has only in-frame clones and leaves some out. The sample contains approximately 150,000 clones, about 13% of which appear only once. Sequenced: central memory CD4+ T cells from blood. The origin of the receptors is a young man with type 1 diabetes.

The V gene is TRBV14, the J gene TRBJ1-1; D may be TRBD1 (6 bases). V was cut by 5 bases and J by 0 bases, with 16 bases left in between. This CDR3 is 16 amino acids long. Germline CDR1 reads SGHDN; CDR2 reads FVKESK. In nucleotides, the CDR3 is TGTGCCAGCAGCTACTTCGGGACAAGCATGAACACTGAAGCTTTCTTT. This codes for CASSYFGTSMNTEAFF.

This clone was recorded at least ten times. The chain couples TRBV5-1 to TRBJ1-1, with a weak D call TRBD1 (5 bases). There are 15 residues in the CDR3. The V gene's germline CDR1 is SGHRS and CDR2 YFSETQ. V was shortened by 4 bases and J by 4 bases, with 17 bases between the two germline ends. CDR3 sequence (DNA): TGCGCCAGCAGCCCCGTCCGGGGCGGGGTCACTGAAGCTTTCTTT. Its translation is CASSPVRGGVTEAFF.

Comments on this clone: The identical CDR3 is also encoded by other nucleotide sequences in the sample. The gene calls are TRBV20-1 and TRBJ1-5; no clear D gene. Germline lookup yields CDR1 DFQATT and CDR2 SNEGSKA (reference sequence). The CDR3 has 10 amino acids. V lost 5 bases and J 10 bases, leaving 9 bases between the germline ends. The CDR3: CSAGESPQHF. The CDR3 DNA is TGCAGTGCTGGGGAGTCACCCCAGCATTTT.

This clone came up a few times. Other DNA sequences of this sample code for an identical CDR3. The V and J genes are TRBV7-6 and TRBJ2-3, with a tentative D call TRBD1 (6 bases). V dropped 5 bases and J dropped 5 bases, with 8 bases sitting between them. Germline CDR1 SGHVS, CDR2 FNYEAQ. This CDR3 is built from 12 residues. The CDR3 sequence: CASSPGVDTQYF. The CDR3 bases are TGTGCCAGCAGCCCAGGGGTAGATACGCAGTATTTT.

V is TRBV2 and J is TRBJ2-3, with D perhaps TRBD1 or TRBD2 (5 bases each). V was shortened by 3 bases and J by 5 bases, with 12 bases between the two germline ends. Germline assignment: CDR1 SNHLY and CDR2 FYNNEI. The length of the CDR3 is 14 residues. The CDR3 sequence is CASSDSGPLDTQYF. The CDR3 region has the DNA TGTGCCAGCAGTGATTCGGGACCTCTAGATACGCAGTATTTT.

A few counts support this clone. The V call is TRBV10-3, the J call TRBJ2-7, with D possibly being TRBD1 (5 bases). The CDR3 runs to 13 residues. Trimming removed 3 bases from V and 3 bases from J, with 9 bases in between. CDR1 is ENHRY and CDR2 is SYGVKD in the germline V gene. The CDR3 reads CAISEQESYEQYF. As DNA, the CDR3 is TGTGCCATCAGTGAACAGGAGAGCTACGAGCAGTACTTC.

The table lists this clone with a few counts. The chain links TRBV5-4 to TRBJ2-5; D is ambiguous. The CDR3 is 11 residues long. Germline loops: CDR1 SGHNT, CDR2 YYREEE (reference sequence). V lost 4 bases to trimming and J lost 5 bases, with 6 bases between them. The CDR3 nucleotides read TGTGCCAGCAGCGAAAGGGAGACCCAGTACTTC. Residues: CASSERETQYF.

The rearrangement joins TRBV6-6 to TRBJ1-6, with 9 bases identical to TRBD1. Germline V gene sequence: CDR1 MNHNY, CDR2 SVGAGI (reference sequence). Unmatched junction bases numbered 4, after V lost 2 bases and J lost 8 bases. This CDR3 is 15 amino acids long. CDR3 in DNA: TGTGCCAGCAGTTACAAGAGACAGGGGGATTCACCCCTCCACTTT. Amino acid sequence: CASSYKRQGDSPLHF.

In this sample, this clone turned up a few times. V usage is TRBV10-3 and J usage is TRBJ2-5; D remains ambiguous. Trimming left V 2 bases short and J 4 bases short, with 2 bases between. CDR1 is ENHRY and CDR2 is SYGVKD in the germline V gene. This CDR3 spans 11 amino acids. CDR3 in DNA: TGTGCCATCAGTGAGGGAGAGACCCAGTACTTC. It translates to CAISEGETQYF.

The CDR3 DNA reads TGTGCCTGGAACAGGGACCCGAACACTGAAGCTTTCTTT. Translating gives CAWNRDPNTEAFF. The J gene is TRBJ1-1, the V gene TRBV30; D might be TRBD1 (6 bases). Deletions cut 4 bases from V and 1 base from J, with 10 bases between. Germline CDR1 GTSNPN, CDR2 SVGIG (reference sequence). The CDR3 covers 13 residues.